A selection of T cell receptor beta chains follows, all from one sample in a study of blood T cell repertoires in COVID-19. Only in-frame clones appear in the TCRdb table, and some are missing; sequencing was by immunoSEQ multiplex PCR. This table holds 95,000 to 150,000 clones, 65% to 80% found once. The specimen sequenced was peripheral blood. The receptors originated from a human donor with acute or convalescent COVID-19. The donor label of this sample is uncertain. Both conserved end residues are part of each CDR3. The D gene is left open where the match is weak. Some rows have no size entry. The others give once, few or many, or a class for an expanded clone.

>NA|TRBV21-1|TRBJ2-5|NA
TGTGCCAGCAGCAAAGACTGCAGGGAACAAGAGACCCAGTACTTC
CASSKDCREQETQYF
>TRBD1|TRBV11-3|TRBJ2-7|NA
TGTGCCAGCAGCTTAGACGCCTCGACAGGGGGCGAGCAGTACTTC
CASSLDASTGGEQYF
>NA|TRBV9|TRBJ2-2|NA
TGTGCCAGCAGCGGAGATCGGAACACCGGGGAGCTGTTTTTT
CASSGDRNTGELFF
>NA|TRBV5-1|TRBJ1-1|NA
TGCGCCAGCAGTTACGACGGGGGGAACACTGAAGCTTTCTTT
CASSYDGGNTEAFF
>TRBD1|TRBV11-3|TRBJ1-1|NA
TGTGCCAGCAGCCCACGACAGGGTGGTGAAGCTTTCTTT
CASSPRQGGEAFF
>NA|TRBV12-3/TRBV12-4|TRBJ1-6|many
TGTGCCAGCAGTTTAGGGGGGGGCTCACCCCTCCACTTT
CASSLGGGSPLHF
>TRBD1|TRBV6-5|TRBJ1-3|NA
TGTGCCAGCAGTTCCAGGGACAGCTATGGAAACACCATATATTTT
CASSSRDSYGNTIYF
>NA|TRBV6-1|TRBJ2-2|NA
TGTGCCAGCAGTGAAAGGGGCTACCTAGCCGGGGAGCTGTTTTTT
CASSERGYLAGELFF
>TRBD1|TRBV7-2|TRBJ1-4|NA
TGTGCCAGCAGCCCCCGTTCAGGGGGTGAAAAACTGTTTTTT
CASSPRSGGEKLFF
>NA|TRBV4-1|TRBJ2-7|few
TGCGCCAGCAGCCAAGATAGCTCGGGACAGCGGGGGTACGAGCAGTACTTC
CASSQDSSGQRGYEQYF
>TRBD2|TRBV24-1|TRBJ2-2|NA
TGTGCCACCAGTACCCTTGTTGGCGGGGGTTACACCGGGGAGCTGTTTTTT
CATSTLVGGGYTGELFF
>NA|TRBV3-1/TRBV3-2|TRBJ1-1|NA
TGTGCCAGCAGCCTGGGGGGGGGCACTGAAGCTTTCTTT
CASSLGGGTEAFF
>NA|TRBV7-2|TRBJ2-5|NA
TGTGCCAGCAGCTTAGCGCGGAGTATCCAAGAGACCCAGTACTTC
CASSLARSIQETQYF
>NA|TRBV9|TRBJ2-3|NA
TGTGCCAGCAGCCCGTTCCAACAGGATACGCAGTATTTT
CASSPFQQDTQYF
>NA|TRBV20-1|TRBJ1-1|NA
TGCAGTGCTACTAGGACTGCCGCTTTCTTT
CSATRTAAFF
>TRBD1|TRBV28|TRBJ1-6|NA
TGTGCCAGCCGACAGGGATTCTCCTATAATTCACCCCTCCACTTT
CASRQGFSYNSPLHF
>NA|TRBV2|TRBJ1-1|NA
TGTGCCAGCAGTGATTCGCTCGGGGCTTTCTTT
CASSDSLGAFF
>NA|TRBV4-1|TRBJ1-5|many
TGCGCCAGCAGCCAGGCAGGGGATCAGCCCCAGCATTTT
CASSQAGDQPQHF
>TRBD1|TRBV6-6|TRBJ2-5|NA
TGTGCCAGCAGTCCTAGAGGGACAGGATTACAAGAGACCCAGTACTTC
CASSPRGTGLQETQYF
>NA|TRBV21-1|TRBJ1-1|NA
TGTGCCAGCAGCATTGGGGCAGACGTGAACACTGAAGCTTTCTTT
CASSIGADVNTEAFF
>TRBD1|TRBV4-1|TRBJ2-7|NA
TGCGCCAGCAGCCAAGAGAACTCGGGACAGGGGGTTTTCTACGAGCAGTACTTC
CASSQENSGQGVFYEQYF
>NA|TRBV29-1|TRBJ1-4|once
TGCAGCGTTGGGGGAGCCTCTACTAATGAAAAACTGTTTTTT
CSVGGASTNEKLFF
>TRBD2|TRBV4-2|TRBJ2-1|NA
TGTGCCAGCAGCCAAGGATCCTTGACTAGCGGGGCGGGCAATGAGCAGTTCTTC
CASSQGSLTSGAGNEQFF
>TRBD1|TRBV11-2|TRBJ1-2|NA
TGTGCCAGCAGCTTAGGGGACAGGGTGGGCTATGGCTACACCTTC
CASSLGDRVGYGYTF
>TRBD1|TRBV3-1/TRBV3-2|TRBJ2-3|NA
TGTGCCAGCAGCTTAACAGGGGGCGGAGGCGGAGGTGATACGCAGTATTTT
CASSLTGGGGGGDTQYF
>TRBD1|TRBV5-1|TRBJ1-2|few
TGCGCCAGCAGAAAGGGACAGGGCTATGGCTACACCTTC
CASRKGQGYGYTF
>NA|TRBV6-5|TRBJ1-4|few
TGTGCCAGCAGTCCCCGGGGGGCCGGCGAAAAACTGTTTTTT
CASSPRGAGEKLFF
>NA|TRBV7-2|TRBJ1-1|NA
TGTGCCAGCAGCCCGACCCGCAGAGGTGGGAACACTGAAGCTTTCTTT
CASSPTRRGGNTEAFF
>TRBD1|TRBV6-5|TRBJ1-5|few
TGTGCCAGCAGTTACGGGACAGGGATTGGCAATCAGCCCCAGCATTTT
CASSYGTGIGNQPQHF
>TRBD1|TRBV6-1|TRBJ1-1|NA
TGTGCCAGCAGTGAGGGACAGGACACTGAAGCTTTCTTT
CASSEGQDTEAFF
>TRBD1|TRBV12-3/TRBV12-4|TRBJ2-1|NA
TGTGCCAGCACCCTCAGGCAGGGGGTTGAGCAGTTCTTC
CASTLRQGVEQFF
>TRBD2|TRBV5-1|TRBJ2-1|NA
TGCGCCAGCAGCCGTACCCTCGGCGGGGGGGCAGAAGAGCAGTTCTTC
CASSRTLGGGAEEQFF
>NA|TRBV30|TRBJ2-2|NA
TGTGCCTGGAGTGTAAAGGGGGACACCGGGGAGCTGTTTTTT
CAWSVKGDTGELFF
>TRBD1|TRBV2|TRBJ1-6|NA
TGTGCCAGCGGAGGACAGGAAAATTCACCCCTCCACTTT
CASGGQENSPLHF
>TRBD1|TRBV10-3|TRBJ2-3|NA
TGTGCCATCAGTGCTCGGACAGGGGCGACAGATACGCAGTATTTT
CAISARTGATDTQYF
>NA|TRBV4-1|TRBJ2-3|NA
TGCGCCAGCAGCCATCAGCCAGGAGGGGCAGATACGCAGTATTTT
CASSHQPGGADTQYF
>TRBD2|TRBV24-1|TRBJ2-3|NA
TGTGCCACCAGGCCTAGCGGGGGACGCACAGATACGCAGTATTTT
CATRPSGGRTDTQYF
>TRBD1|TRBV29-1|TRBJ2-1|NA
TGCAGCGTTGAAGATAAGGACAGGGGAATCCATGAGCAGTTCTTC
CSVEDKDRGIHEQFF
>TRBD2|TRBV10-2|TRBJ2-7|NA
TGCGCCAGCAACCGGGACTATCTGGGGGAGCAGTACTTC
CASNRDYLGEQYF
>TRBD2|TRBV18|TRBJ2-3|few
TGTGCCAGCTCACCTCCCAAGCGGGGGGGACGCTTGGATACGCAGTATTTT
CASSPPKRGGRLDTQYF
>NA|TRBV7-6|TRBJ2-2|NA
TGTGCCAGCACATCAGGGCAGAACACCGGGGAGCTGTTTTTT
CASTSGQNTGELFF
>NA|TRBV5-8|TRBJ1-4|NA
TGTGCCAGCAGCTTGGGACACCAAACTAATGAAAAACTGTTTTTT
CASSLGHQTNEKLFF
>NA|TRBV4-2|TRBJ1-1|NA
TGTGCCAGCAGCCAAGATGGAGCGATGAACACTGAAGCTTTCTTT
CASSQDGAMNTEAFF
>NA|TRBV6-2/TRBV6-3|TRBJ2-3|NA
TGTGCCAGCAGTGTTCTAGATGCGGGCACAGATACGCAGTATTTT
CASSVLDAGTDTQYF
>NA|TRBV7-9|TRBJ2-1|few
TGTGCCAGCAGCATATCAGGGGAAGATCAGCAGTTCTTC
CASSISGEDQQFF
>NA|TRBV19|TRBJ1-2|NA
TGTGCCAGCTGGCAGATTCTCTATGGCTACACCTTC
CASWQILYGYTF
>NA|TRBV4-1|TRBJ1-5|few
TGCGCCAGCAGCCAAGATCCAGGGAATCAGCCCCAGCATTTT
CASSQDPGNQPQHF
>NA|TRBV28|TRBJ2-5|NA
TGTGCCAGCAGACTAACCCAAGAGACCCAGTACTTC
CASRLTQETQYF
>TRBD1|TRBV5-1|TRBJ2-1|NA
TGCGCCAGCAGCTTGCTGGACAGGGGTCAGATTGAGCAGTTCTTC
CASSLLDRGQIEQFF
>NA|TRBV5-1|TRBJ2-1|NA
TGCGCCAGCAGCTTCACCGGGACTCGGGATGAGCAGTTCTTC
CASSFTGTRDEQFF